This entry is about one T cell receptor (beta chain). The data are from a study of siplizumab effects on memory and regulatory T cells. CDR1 is SGHTA and CDR2 is FQGNSA in the germline V gene. Trimming took 5 bases from V and 4 from J, leaving 15 bases between them. The CDR3 contains 15 residues. Some clones are missing from TCRdb's copy, which holds only in-frame ones; the method was immunoSEQ multiplex PCR. In the table there are around 110,000 clones, less than 95% of which are singletons. Sample: non-Treg CD4+ T cells sorted from blood. The TCR sequence derives from a human donor in good health. This sequence joins TRBV7-2 and TRBJ2-1; weak D call: TRBD2 (6 bases). The CDR3 nucleotides read TGTGCCAGCAGCGGCGGAGGGCCTCCATACAATGAGCAGTTCTTC. Translated, it gives CASSGGGPPYNEQFF. The full variable domain, in which reference TRBV7-2 and TRBJ2-1 provide the parts outside the CDR3, is GAGVSQSPSNKVTEKGKDVELRCDPISGHTALYWYRQSLGQGLEFLIYFQGNSAPDKSGLPSDRFSAERTGGSVSTLTIQRTQQEDSAVYLCASSGGGPPYNEQFFGPGTRLTVL.